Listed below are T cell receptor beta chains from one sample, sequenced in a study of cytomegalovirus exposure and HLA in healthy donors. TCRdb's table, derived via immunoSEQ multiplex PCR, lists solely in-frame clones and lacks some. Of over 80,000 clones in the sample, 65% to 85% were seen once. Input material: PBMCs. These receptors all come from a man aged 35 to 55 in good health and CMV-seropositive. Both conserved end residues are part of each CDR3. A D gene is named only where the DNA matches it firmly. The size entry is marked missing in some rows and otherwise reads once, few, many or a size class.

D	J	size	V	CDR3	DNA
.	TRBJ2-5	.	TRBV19	CASSNGYQETQYF	TGTGCCAGTAGTAACGGGTACCAAGAGACCCAGTACTTC
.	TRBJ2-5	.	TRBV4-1	CASSQVKDKTQYF	TGCGCCAGCAGCCAAGTAAAAGACAAGACCCAGTACTTC
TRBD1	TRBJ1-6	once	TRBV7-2	CASSLGARGQEGSPLHF	TGTGCCAGCAGCCTAGGGGCCAGGGGGCAAGAGGGATCACCCCTCCACTTT
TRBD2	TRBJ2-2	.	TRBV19	CASWGLAGGELFF	TGTGCCAGTTGGGGACTAGCGGGAGGGGAGCTGTTTTTT
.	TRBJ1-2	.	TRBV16	CASSQSMKEAGGYTF	TGTGCCAGCAGCCAATCGATGAAGGAGGCGGGCGGCTACACCTTC
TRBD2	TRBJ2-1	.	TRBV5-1	CASSAGLAGAHSYNEQFF	TGCGCCAGCAGCGCCGGACTAGCGGGGGCCCACTCCTACAATGAGCAGTTCTTC
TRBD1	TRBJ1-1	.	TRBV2	CASKRGQSGGEAFF	TGTGCCAGCAAAAGGGGACAGTCCGGGGGTGAAGCTTTCTTT
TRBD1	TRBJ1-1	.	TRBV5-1	CASSPGQGNTEAFF	TGCGCCAGCAGCCCCGGACAGGGGAACACTGAAGCTTTCTTT
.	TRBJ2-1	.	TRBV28	CASSLSQGPEQFF	TGTGCCAGCAGTTTATCACAGGGTCCTGAGCAGTTCTTC
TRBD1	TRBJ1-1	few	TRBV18	CASSPTGGMGNTEAFF	TGTGCCAGCTCACCTACAGGGGGCATGGGGAACACTGAAGCTTTCTTT
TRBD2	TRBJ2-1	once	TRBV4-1	CASSQESGRARNEQFF	TGCGCCAGCAGCCAAGAATCGGGGAGGGCCCGCAATGAGCAGTTCTTC
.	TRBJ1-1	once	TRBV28	CASILARGGTEAFF	TGTGCCAGCATCCTCGCCAGGGGCGGCACTGAAGCTTTCTTT
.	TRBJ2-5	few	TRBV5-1	CASSFGVSLEGEQYF	TGCGCCAGCAGCTTCGGGGTATCGTTAGAGGGGGAGCAGTACTTC
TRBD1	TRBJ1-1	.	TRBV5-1	CASSPTGVEAFF	TGCGCCAGCAGCCCGACAGGGGTTGAAGCTTTCTTT